Below are 7 T cell receptor beta chains sequenced from a single sample in a study of OX40 agonist ivuxolimab in advanced cancers. TCRdb's copy holds only in-frame clones and misses some; the assay was immunoSEQ multiplex PCR. The sample consists of more than 45,000 clones, 80% to 90% of them appearing once. The specimen comprised CD4+ or CD8+ T cells sorted from blood, sampled in a trial of the OX40 agonist ivuxolimab. The receptors shown here come from an adult with an advanced solid tumor such as melanoma, head and neck, liver or kidney cancer.

This sequence joins TRBV6-9 and TRBJ1-3; D is unclear. Germline CDR1 and CDR2: MNHGY and SVAAGI. The V end was cut by 3 bases, the J end by 0 bases, with 9 bases between. The CDR3 contains 15 residues. CDR3 coding DNA: TGTGCCAGCAGTTACGACACAAACTCTGGAAACACCATATATTTT. It yields the protein CASSYDTNSGNTIYF.

The CDR3 coding sequence is TGTGCCAGCAGCTTCGGGGGAACCTACGAGCAGTACTTC. Protein product: CASSFGGTYEQYF. This chain uses TRBV11-2 with TRBJ2-7, with D perhaps TRBD2 (6 bases). Germline values: CDR1 SGHAT, CDR2 FQNNGV. V was pared by 3 bases and J by 2 bases, with 8 bases between. The CDR3 has 13 residues.

This chain connects TRBV10-2 to TRBJ2-1; 7 bases match TRBD2. CDR3 length: 15 residues. Germline CDR1 WSHSY, CDR2 SAAADI. The junction had 4 bases not matched to a gene; V was cut back by 4 bases and J by 1 base. CDR3 residues: CASSVAGFSYNEQFF. The DNA for the CDR3 is TGCGCCAGCAGTGTAGCGGGCTTTTCCTACAATGAGCAGTTCTTC.

The chain combines TRBV18 with TRBJ1-5; no clear D. The germline V and J ends were trimmed by 2 bases and 5 bases, with 7 bases remaining between them. CDR1 KGHSH and CDR2 LQKENI come from the germline V gene. CDR3 size: 13 residues. CDR3 nucleotides: TGTGCCAGCTCACCAGGAGTGTATCAGCCCCAGCATTTT. It specifies CASSPGVYQPQHF.

The sample holds one count of this clone. The chain employs TRBV9 and TRBJ2-7, with D possibly being TRBD2 (5 bases). Trimming removed 0 bases at V and 4 bases at J, with 14 bases between. The CDR3 runs 15 residues. Germline assignment: CDR1 SGDLS and CDR2 YYNGEE. CDR3 sequence (DNA): TGTGCCAGCAGCGTAGCTGGCGGGCTTGGTTACGAGCAGTACTTC. Encoded protein: CASSVAGGLGYEQYF. The entire variable domain, with the rest obtained from reference TRBV9 and TRBJ2-7, is as follows: DSGVTQTPKHLITATGQRVTLRCSPRSGDLSVYWYQQSLDQGLQFLIQYYNGEERAKGNILERFSAQQFPDLHSELNLSSLELGDSALYFCASSVAGGLGYEQYFGPGTRLTVT.

J is TRBJ2-5 and V is TRBV11-3; TRBD1 matches 7 bases. The CDR3 length is 14 residues. The germline V gene has CDR1 SGHNT and CDR2 YENEEA. The V segment lost 5 bases and the J segment 1 base; nucleotides outside the gene matches: 4. CDR3 region: CASSPHRGQETQYF. The CDR3 coding sequence is TGTGCCAGCAGCCCCCACAGGGGCCAAGAGACCCAGTACTTC.

The chain has TRBV12-5 and TRBJ1-2; the D gene is possibly TRBD1 (5 bases). The CDR3 length is 15 residues. V gave up 1 base and J gave up 8 bases, with 17 bases separating them. From germline, CDR1 is LGHNT and CDR2 FRNRAP. CDR3 bases: TGTGCTAGTGGTTTGGGGATTACAGGAACTAGGGGCTACACCTTC. This gives the protein CASGLGITGTRGYTF.